What follows is one T cell receptor (beta chain) and its context. The antigen is unknown. One entry per CDR3 protein, called by TCRdb with MiXCR from the RT-PCR reads. The sample shows over 650,000 distinct CDR3 sequences, approximately 18% of them seen only once. The data belong to a study of response to subunit inactivated influenza vaccine. Study observations and caveats: The authors suggested that few new T cells are recruited per seasonal influenza vaccination.

The V segment lost 6 bases and the J segment 6 bases; nucleotides outside the gene matches: 3. This CDR3 has 13 amino acids. Looked up from germline, CDR1 is SGHTA and CDR2 is FQGNSA. This TCR was sampled from a man aged 45-60 years who received an inactivated influenza vaccine. The chain joins TRBV7-2 to TRBJ2-1, with 9 bases aligning to TRBD2. The source was PBMCs from blood, collected 4 to 6 days after vaccination. As DNA, the CDR3 is TGTGCCAGCAGGAGCGGGGGGACCAATGAGCAGTTCTTC. Its protein product is CASRSGGTNEQFF.